This T cell receptor (beta chain) was sequenced in a study of blood T cell repertoires in COVID-19. Study-level information: Material from acute and convalescent COVID-19 was sourced from the United States, Italy and Spain. The cDNA or gDNA used as material had been derived from T cells, B-cell-depleted T cells, or PBMCs.

Patients of the Seattle cohort, enrolled during active infection, were followed longitudinally. Original methodology: By means of reference gene primer amplification, nucleated cell counts were estimated. Method: immunoSEQ multiplex PCR; TCRdb's copy keeps in-frame clones and lacks some. V and J calls and clone size come straight from that table; D and trimming were deduced from the DNA. The sample lists hundreds of thousands of clones, 80% to 95% seen once, with more than 0.7% in the top ten. This CDR3 has 12 amino acids. Per the germline V gene, CDR1 is LGHNA and CDR2 is YNFKEQ. Trimming shortened V by 1 base and J by 7 bases, and 7 bases separated the two germline ends.

The sample consisted of peripheral blood. The chain links TRBV4-2 to TRBJ1-2; D remains ambiguous. This clonotype was obtained from a man in his 60s with COVID-19, enrolled during active disease. CDR3 region: CASSQGAGGYTF. In nucleotides, the CDR3 is TGTGCCAGCAGCCAAGGAGCGGGTGGCTACACCTTC.